This T cell receptor (beta chain) was retrieved from a study of cytomegalovirus exposure and HLA in healthy donors. Trimming cost V 6 bases and J 1 base, with 22 bases left between them. CDR1 is SNHLY, CDR2 FYNNEI, per germline. The CDR3 is made up of 17 amino acids. To note about this clone: Its antigen is currently unknown.

The primer mix had 60 Vbeta and 13 Jbeta primers. The method was immunoSEQ multiplex PCR; TCRdb's version includes in-frame clones alone and lacks a portion of them. This table has some 140,000 clones, roughly four fifths appearing once. Findings and limits, study-wide: Several of the most significant clusters appeared linked to common viral pathogens, based on a later analysis.

The specimen sequenced was PBMCs. The chain has TRBV2 and TRBJ2-7; TRBD2 might be the D (5 bases). The receptor was derived from a woman aged 45-59 years in good health and CMV-seropositive. This chain's CDR3 is CASRKGLTHPGSYEQYF. The DNA of the CDR3 is TGTGCCAGCAGAAAAGGTCTCACTCACCCGGGGTCCTACGAGCAGTACTTC. The whole variable domain, filled in from reference TRBV2 and TRBJ2-7, reads EPEVTQTPSHQVTQMGQEVILRCVPISNHLYFYWYRQILGQKVEFLVSFYNNEISEKSEIFDDQFSVERPDGSNFTLKIRSTKLEDSAMYFCASRKGLTHPGSYEQYFGPGTRLTVT.